These 8 T cell receptor beta chains came from one sample sequenced in a study of shared clonotypes between healthy human individuals. Sequenced by immunoSEQ multiplex PCR; TCRdb stores in-frame clones only, minus some. The table lists about 79,000 clones, over 55% of them singletons. The specimen was memory CD8+ T cells sorted from blood. The subset denotes: CD45RO+ cells pooled with CCR7-negative TemRA cells. These TCRs come from a man under 40 in good health.

This sequence joins TRBV27 and TRBJ1-1; D perhaps matches TRBD1 (6 bases). The germline V gene has CDR1 MNHEY and CDR2 SMNVEV (reference sequence). V was trimmed by 4 bases and J by 3 bases, leaving 18 bases between them. CDR3 length: 16 residues. CDR3 DNA: TGTGCCAGCAGTTACCACAGGGAGTTAGGCGACACTGAAGCTTTCTTT. Amino acid sequence: CASSYHRELGDTEAFF.

The chain links TRBV18 to TRBJ1-4; tentative D call: TRBD1 (6 bases). Germline loops: CDR1 KGHSH, CDR2 LQKENI. Trimming took off 2 bases at V and 8 bases at J, with 6 bases between the two ends. CDR3 length: 12 residues. The CDR3 DNA sequence: TGTGCCAGCTCACCAGGACAGGAAAAACTGTTTTTT. This codes for CASSPGQEKLFF.

V and J are TRBV25-1 and TRBJ2-2, with 9 bases identical to TRBD1. Germline CDR1 MGHDK, CDR2 SYGVNS. This CDR3 is 15 amino acids long. V shed 5 bases, J shed 9 bases, and the junction held 10 bases outside the gene matches. CDR3 protein: CASSKKGQGSRELFF. CDR3 nucleotide sequence: TGTGCCAGCAGTAAAAAGGGACAGGGATCCAGGGAGCTGTTTTTT.

Concerning this clone itself: At one end, the junction sequence differs from germline, possibly due to a read error. The chain joins TRBV28 to TRBJ2-1, with 12 nucleotides matching TRBD2. There are 16 residues in the CDR3. Per germline, CDR1 MDHEN and CDR2 SYDVKM. CDR3 sequence reads: CASRPGETSGSSREVF. The CDR3 coding sequence is TGTGCCAGCAGACCAGGGGAGACTAGCGGGAGTTCTAGAGAAGTCTTC.

CDR3 region: CASRGWSSGTDTQYF. CDR3 coding DNA: TGTGCCAGTCGGGGGTGGAGTAGCGGCACAGATACGCAGTATTTT. The V call is TRBV19, the J call TRBJ2-3; TRBD2 might be the D (6 bases). The length of the CDR3 is 15 residues. Looked up from germline, CDR1 is LNHDA and CDR2 is SQIVND (reference sequence). Trimming shortened V by 8 bases and J by 1 base, and 16 bases separated the two germline ends.

The V gene is TRBV7-2, the J gene TRBJ1-3; 7 nucleotides line up with TRBD1. The junction had 7 bases not matched to a gene; V was cut back by 5 bases and J by 0 bases. This CDR3 has 16 residues. The germline CDR1 and CDR2 sequences are SGHTA and FQGNSA. This CDR3 is CASSLRQGSSGNTIYF. The CDR3 DNA sequence: TGTGCCAGCAGCCTCCGACAGGGAAGCTCTGGAAACACCATATATTTT.

V usage is TRBV10-1 and J usage is TRBJ2-5; no clear D. Germline lookup yields CDR1 WNHNN and CDR2 SYGVQD (reference sequence). The germline V and J ends were trimmed by 6 bases and 4 bases, with 18 bases remaining between them. The CDR3 has 15 residues. The CDR3 region is CASSPNGASGETQYF. The CDR3 DNA is TGCGCCAGCAGCCCCAACGGAGCGTCGGGAGAGACCCAGTACTTC.

The gene calls are TRBV10-1 and TRBJ2-7; D may match TRBD1 or TRBD2 (5 bases each). The germline gives CDR1 WNHNN, CDR2 SYGVQD (reference sequence). The CDR3 runs to 13 residues. The V and J ends lost 9 bases and 3 bases respectively, with 15 bases between them. The CDR3 DNA reads TGCGCCAGGGCAGGGACCAATAACTACGAGCAGTACTTC. Its translation: CARAGTNNYEQYF.